This T cell receptor (beta chain) is drawn from a study of CD8+CD57+ T cells in acquired aplastic anemia. Findings and caveats of the study: CD8+ Simpson's diversity in patients was not significantly different from that in controls. The number of CD8+ CDR3 sequences shared by patients and controls was twenty-nine.

Before being chosen for sequencing, patients had shown CD8+CD57+ cell expansion by flow cytometry. Prior therapy had not been administered to any patient at the time of blood sampling. The CDR3 loop spans 14 amino acids. The V and J ends lost 1 base and 9 bases respectively, with 13 bases between them. Germline V gives CDR1 SGHTA, CDR2 FQGTGA. This clonotype was recorded only once. The antigen remains unidentified. Genomic DNA constituted the template upon which TCR beta VDJ and CDR3 profiling was performed. TCRdb analysed the reads with MiXCR anew, one entry per CDR3 protein. The sample lists about 200,000 distinct CDR3 sequences, 55% to 65% occurring once.

The TCR originated in a human donor with aplastic anemia. V is TRBV7-3 and J is TRBJ2-1; D possibly corresponds to TRBD1 (5 bases). Source material: sorted CD4+, CD8+, or CD8+CD57+ T cells (not recorded which) from PBMCs. The CDR3 DNA follows: TGTGCCAGCAGCTTAATTGGTAGCCAGGGTGAGCAGTTCTTC. As protein: CASSLIGSQGEQFF.